The 9 T cell receptor beta chains below were found in one sample sequenced in a study of T cells after yellow fever vaccination. Each CDR3 protein gets one entry after TCRdb re-called the 5' RACE reads with MiXCR. The table lists 85,000 to 100,000 distinct CDR3 sequences, 5.8% of them singletons. The sequencing here drew on CD8+ T cells sorted from PBMCs, taken 10 days after the yellow fever booster vaccination. Receptors were obtained from a man between 18 and 29 years old who received the YFV17D yellow fever vaccine.

This clonotype was observed at least ten times. CDR3 protein: CATSSGPNNEQFF. The CDR3, as DNA: TGTGCCACCAGTTCGGGACCGAACAATGAGCAGTTCTTC. This chain uses TRBV24-1 with TRBJ2-1, with D possibly being TRBD1 or TRBD2 (5 bases each). This CDR3 has 13 residues. V lost 6 bases to trimming and J lost 5 bases, with 10 bases between them. Germline lookup yields CDR1 KGHDR and CDR2 SFDVKD.

In its sample, this clonotype was seen many times. The V and J genes are TRBV6-2 or TRBV6-3 and TRBJ1-4, with 7 bases that match TRBD1. This CDR3 comprises 12 residues. Per germline, CDR1 MNHEY and CDR2 SVGEGT. V was pared by 6 bases and J by 8 bases, with 3 bases of the junction left unmatched. The CDR3, as DNA: TGTGCCAGCAGGCGGGGACAGGAAAAACTGTTTTTT. Protein product: CASRRGQEKLFF.

The sample holds many counts of this clonotype. The genes are TRBV27 and TRBJ2-6, with D possibly TRBD1 on 5 matching bases. The CDR3 length is 18 residues. V lost 5 bases, J lost 0 bases, and 17 bases lay in between. Germline V gives CDR1 MNHEY, CDR2 SMNVEV (reference sequence). The CDR3 bases are TGTGCCAGCAGTACGACCTGGGGCCTCAGCTCTGGGGCCAACGTCCTGACTTTC. Its translation is CASSTTWGLSSGANVLTF.

In its sample, this clonotype was seen many times. CDR3 nucleotides: TGTGCCAGCAGTTTAGGGGCCGGGTCCTACAATGAGCAGTTCTTC. Its translation is CASSLGAGSYNEQFF. The genes are TRBV27 and TRBJ2-1, with D possibly TRBD1 on 5 matching bases. V was cut by 2 bases and J by 1 base, with 9 bases left in between. The CDR3 has 15 amino acids. Germline V gene sequence: CDR1 MNHEY, CDR2 SMNVEV (reference sequence).

This sequence joins TRBV20-1 and TRBJ1-3, with 7 bases matching TRBD1. J lost 4 bases, V lost 3 bases, and 15 bases had no gene match. Per germline, CDR1 DFQATT and CDR2 SNEGSKA (reference sequence). The CDR3 is made up of 17 amino acids. CDR3 in DNA: TGCAGTGCTAGGGCTCGTCCTGACAGGGCTGGCGGAAACACCATATATTTT. This encodes CSARARPDRAGGNTIYF.

The table lists this clonotype with a few counts. J is TRBJ1-1 and V is TRBV29-1, with TRBD1 matching 7 bases. The CDR3 is 11 amino acids. Germline trimming cut 6 bases from V and 8 bases from J; bases unmatched to any gene: 6. Germline V gene data show CDR1 as SQVTM and CDR2 as ANQGSEA. For the CDR3, the DNA is TGCAGCGTCGTACAGGGGCCCGAAGCTTTCTTT. Translation: CSVVQGPEAFF.

There are many counts of this clonotype. The J gene is TRBJ2-5, the V gene TRBV7-9; 8 nucleotides line up with TRBD2. The V segment lost 2 bases and the J segment 1 base; nucleotides outside the gene matches: 3. CDR3 length: 15 amino acids. Germline lookup yields CDR1 SEHNR and CDR2 FQNEAQ (reference sequence). The CDR3 sequence: CASSLLAGPQETQYF. The CDR3 DNA reads as TGTGCCAGCAGCTTACTAGCGGGCCCCCAAGAGACCCAGTACTTC.

This clonotype was counted a few times. The gene calls are TRBV12-3 or TRBV12-4 and TRBJ1-2; D call uncertain. Deletions cut 5 bases from V and 8 bases from J, with 21 bases between. The CDR3 has 15 residues. CDR3 DNA: TGTGCCAGCAGTAAACACCGGGAAACCCCGGACGGCTACACCTTC. The encoded protein is CASSKHRETPDGYTF.

The rearrangement uses TRBV4-1 and TRBJ2-5; D assignment may be TRBD1 or TRBD2 (5 bases each). This CDR3 spans 15 amino acids. Deletions cut 2 bases from V and 3 bases from J, with 13 bases between. The germline CDR1 and CDR2 sequences are MGHRA and YSYEKL. CDR3 region: CASSQMWGSEETQYF. CDR3 sequence (DNA): TGCGCCAGCAGCCAAATGTGGGGGTCCGAAGAGACCCAGTACTTC.